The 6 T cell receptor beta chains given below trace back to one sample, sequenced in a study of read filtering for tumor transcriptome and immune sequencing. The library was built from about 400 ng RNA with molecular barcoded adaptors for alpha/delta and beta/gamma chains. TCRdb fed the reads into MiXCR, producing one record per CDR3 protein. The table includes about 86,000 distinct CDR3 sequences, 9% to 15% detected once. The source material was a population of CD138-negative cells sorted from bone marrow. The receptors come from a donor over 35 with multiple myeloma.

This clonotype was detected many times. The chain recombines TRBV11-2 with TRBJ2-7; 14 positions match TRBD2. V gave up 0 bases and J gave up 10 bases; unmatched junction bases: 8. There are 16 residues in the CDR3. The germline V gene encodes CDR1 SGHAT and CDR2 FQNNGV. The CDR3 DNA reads TGTGCCAGCAGCTTAGATCCGGGACTAGCGGGAGAAGCACAGTACTTC. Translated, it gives CASSLDPGLAGEAQYF.

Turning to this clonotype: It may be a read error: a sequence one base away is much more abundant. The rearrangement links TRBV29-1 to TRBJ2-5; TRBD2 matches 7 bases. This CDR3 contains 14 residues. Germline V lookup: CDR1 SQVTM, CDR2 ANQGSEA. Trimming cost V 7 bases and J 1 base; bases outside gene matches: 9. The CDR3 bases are TGCAGCGCTGGGGGAGCGGGAATCCAAGAGACCCAGTACTTC. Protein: CSAGGAGIQETQYF.

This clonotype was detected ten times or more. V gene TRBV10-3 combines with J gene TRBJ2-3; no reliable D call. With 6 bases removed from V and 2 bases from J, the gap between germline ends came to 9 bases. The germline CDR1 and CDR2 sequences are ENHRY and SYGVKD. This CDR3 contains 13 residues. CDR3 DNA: TGTGCCATCAGGCGTACGACCACAGATACGCAGTATTTT. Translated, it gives CAIRRTTTDTQYF.

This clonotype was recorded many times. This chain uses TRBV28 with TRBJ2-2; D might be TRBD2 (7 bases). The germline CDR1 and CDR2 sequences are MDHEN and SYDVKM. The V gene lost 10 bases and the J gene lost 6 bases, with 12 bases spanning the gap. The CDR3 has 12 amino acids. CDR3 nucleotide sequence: TGTGCCACCCGGGGGGCGTCCGGGGAGCTGTTTTTT. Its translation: CATRGASGELFF.

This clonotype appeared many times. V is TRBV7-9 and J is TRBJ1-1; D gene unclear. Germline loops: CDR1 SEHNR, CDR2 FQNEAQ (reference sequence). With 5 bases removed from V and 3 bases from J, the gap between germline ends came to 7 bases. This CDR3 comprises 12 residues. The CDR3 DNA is TGTGCCAGCAGCAACCGGGACACTGAAGCTTTCTTT. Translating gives CASSNRDTEAFF.

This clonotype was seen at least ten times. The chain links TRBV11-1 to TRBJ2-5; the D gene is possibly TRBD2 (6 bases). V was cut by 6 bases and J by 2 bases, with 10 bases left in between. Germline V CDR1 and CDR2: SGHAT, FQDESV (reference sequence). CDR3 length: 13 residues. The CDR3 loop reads CASSPAGQETQYF. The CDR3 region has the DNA TGTGCCAGCAGTCCTGCGGGACAAGAGACCCAGTACTTC.